This T cell receptor (beta chain) emerged from a study of blood T cell repertoires in COVID-19. Study overall: Collection of acute and convalescent COVID-19 samples took place in the United States, Italy and Spain. T cells, B-cell-depleted T cells, or PBMCs supplied cDNA or gDNA.

Original handling: Researchers report that nucleated cell counts were estimated from reference gene primer amplification. Using immunoSEQ multiplex PCR, the repertoire was profiled, and TCRdb retains in-frame clones only, with some absent. The V and J calls and clone size are taken from that table; D and trimming were inferred from the DNA. The sample records about 100,000 clones, 86% being singletons. The sequence was collected from an elderly man with acute or convalescent COVID-19. Material for sequencing was peripheral blood.

The CDR3 loop reads CSASSGRETQYF. CDR3 in DNA: TGCAGTGCTAGTTCCGGCAGGGAGACCCAGTACTTC. This chain joins TRBV20-1 and TRBJ2-5, with D unresolved. Germline CDR1 and CDR2: DFQATT and SNEGSKA (reference sequence). The germline V and J ends were trimmed by 3 bases and 5 bases, with 10 bases remaining between them. The CDR3 is 12 amino acids.